This is a list of T cell receptor beta chains from one sample in a study of control samples from healthy donors and cancer patients. Repertoires were generated with immunoSEQ multiplex PCR, while TCRdb's copy carries only in-frame clones and drops some. The top ten clones hold approximately 4.9% of a sample with around 180,000 clones, almost 90% of them seen once. The sample was blood. Source of these receptors: a woman under 40 in good health. The CDR3 runs from the conserved cysteine through the conserved F or W. A D gene is named only where the DNA matches it firmly. For some rows the clone size is stated as once, few or many, or as a class when expanded; others skip it.

TRBJ1-6,TRBV3-1/TRBV3-2,NA,NA,TGTGCCAGCAGCCCTGGAGTGGACCAGAGGAATTCACCCCTCCACTTT,CASSPGVDQRNSPLHF
TRBJ2-2,TRBV28,NA,NA,TGTGCCAGCAGTCTCCCCCAGACCGGGGAGCTGTTTTTT,CASSLPQTGELFF
TRBJ1-2,TRBV29-1,NA,NA,TGCAGCGTTGGCGAGGGTGGTAACTATGGCTACACCTTC,CSVGEGGNYGYTF
TRBJ2-3,TRBV14,TRBD2,NA,TGTGCCAGCACACGGCTAGCGGGGTCGGCAGATACGCAGTATTTT,CASTRLAGSADTQYF
TRBJ1-3,TRBV12-3/TRBV12-4,NA,NA,TGTGCCAGCAGTTTATCTGGAAACACCATATATTTT,CASSLSGNTIYF
TRBJ2-7,TRBV5-1,TRBD1,NA,TGCGCCAGCAGCTTGTCAATATCCGGGACAGGGGTTGGGGAGCAGTACTTC,CASSLSISGTGVGEQYF
TRBJ1-6,TRBV28,NA,NA,TGTGCCAGCGCGCCCTCCGTAAAATATTCACCCCTCCACTTT,CASAPSVKYSPLHF
TRBJ2-7,TRBV2,NA,NA,TGTGCCAGCAGTGGGGGGACGGGACCCTCCTACGAGCAGTACTTC,CASSGGTGPSYEQYF
TRBJ2-5,TRBV27,NA,NA,TGTGCCAGCAGTTTATCGCTGCGTAATAGGGAGACCCAGTACTTC,CASSLSLRNRETQYF
TRBJ2-2,TRBV12-3/TRBV12-4,NA,once,TGTGCCACCTCCGGACAGATCACCGGGGAGCTGTTTTTT,CATSGQITGELFF
TRBJ1-3,TRBV4-1,NA,NA,TGCGCCAGCAGCCAAGAAGGTCAGCCGATCTCTGGAAACACCATATATTTT,CASSQEGQPISGNTIYF
TRBJ1-1,TRBV3-1/TRBV3-2,NA,NA,TGTGCCAGCAGCCCTCCGGGGTCCACTGAAGCTTTCTTT,CASSPPGSTEAFF
TRBJ1-2,TRBV3-1/TRBV3-2,NA,once,TGTGCCAGCAGCCTTTCCGGGACATCCAGCGGCTACACCTTC,CASSLSGTSSGYTF
TRBJ1-2,TRBV3-1/TRBV3-2,NA,once,TGTGCCAGCAGCCAACTAGACCATGGCTACACCTTC,CASSQLDHGYTF